Below, 10 T cell receptor beta chains from the same sample are listed, as sequenced in a study of cytomegalovirus exposure and HLA in healthy donors (dated by TCRdb to 2015 to 2018). Receptors were amplified or captured by the immunoSEQ multiplex PCR assay. In its TCRdb copy, this immuneACCESS table keeps in-frame sequences only and misses some clones. Where compared with another copy, unresolved V genes explain less than half of these, and the others have no known cause. The sample has about 200,000 clones on record, approximately 78% of them singletons. The ten largest make up around 1.2% of the sample. Sequencing was carried out using PBMCs. The receptors shown here come from a woman younger than 45 in good health and CMV-seronegative.

The chain combines TRBV6-5 with TRBJ2-7; possible D gene TRBD2, 6 bases. V was cut by 6 bases and J by 6 bases, with 12 bases left in between. The CDR3 sequence is 12 residues long. Germline CDR1 is MNHEY and CDR2 is SVGAGI. CDR3 in DNA: TGTGCCAGCAGCTGGATCGGGGGCGAGCAGTACTTC. This translates into CASSWIGGEQYF.

The chain links TRBV7-2 to TRBJ2-3; 8 positions match TRBD2. V trimming: 2 bases; J trimming: 6 bases; junction bases outside the gene matches: 4. Germline CDR1 SGHTA, CDR2 FQGNSA. The CDR3 contains 14 residues. The CDR3 nucleotides read TGTGCCAGCAGCTTAATGTCTAGCGGGGATACGCAGTATTTT. Protein: CASSLMSSGDTQYF.

J is TRBJ2-1 and V is TRBV11-3, with 9 bases fitting TRBD2. V was clipped by 7 bases and J by 9 bases; unmatched bases: 28. There are 20 residues in the CDR3. Germline V gives CDR1 SGHNT, CDR2 YENEEA. CDR3: CASIFWKLGFLAGPSGEQFF. CDR3 DNA: TGTGCCAGCATCTTCTGGAAGTTGGGGTTTCTAGCGGGGCCTTCGGGTGAGCAGTTCTTC.

The chain links TRBV19 to TRBJ1-5; D is undetermined. Trimming stripped 3 bases from V and 7 bases from J, with 19 bases between. Germline CDR1 is LNHDA and CDR2 is SQIVND (reference sequence). The CDR3 loop spans 16 amino acids. CDR3 region: CASSILLGPRGQPQHF. The CDR3 coding sequence is TGTGCCAGTAGTATTTTGCTAGGGCCCAGAGGGCAGCCCCAGCATTTT.

This clone was seen a handful of times. The chain couples TRBV12-5 to TRBJ2-7, with TRBD2 identical over 10 bases. Germline values: CDR1 LGHNT, CDR2 FRNRAP. The CDR3 loop spans 17 amino acids. Trimming took 0 bases from V and 1 from J; bases not matched to a gene: 6. CDR3 bases: TGTGCTAGTGGTTTGGTACTACGGACTAGCGGTTCCTACGAGCAGTACTTC. Protein product: CASGLVLRTSGSYEQYF.

This chain links TRBV7-9 with TRBJ2-7; a possible D gene is TRBD2 (6 bases). V dropped 5 bases and J dropped 6 bases, with 14 bases sitting between them. CDR3 size: 13 residues. The V gene's germline CDR1 is SEHNR and CDR2 FQNEAQ (reference sequence). The CDR3 protein is CASSRRAPSEQYF. The CDR3 DNA sequence: TGTGCCAGCAGCCGGAGGGCCCCCTCCGAGCAGTACTTC.

V gene TRBV19 combines with J gene TRBJ2-3, with a tentative D call TRBD2 (5 bases). The germline CDR1 and CDR2 sequences are LNHDA and SQIVND (reference sequence). V was cut by 10 bases and J by 6 bases, with 17 bases left in between. This CDR3 contains 13 residues. DNA for the CDR3: TGTGCCACTGGACTGGGTTTCCTTGATACGCAGTATTTT. Protein product: CATGLGFLDTQYF.

In its sample, this clone was seen once. The chain carries TRBV5-4 and TRBJ1-4, with 7 nucleotides matching TRBD1. Per the germline V gene, CDR1 is SGHNT and CDR2 is YYREEE (reference sequence). The CDR3 runs to 14 residues. The ends lost 4 bases at V and 4 bases at J; junction bases unmatched: 4. Here the CDR3 reads CASSKDRINEKLFF. The CDR3 DNA is TGTGCCAGCAGCAAGGACAGGATTAATGAAAAACTGTTTTTT.

J is TRBJ2-7 and V is TRBV6-5; possible D gene TRBD1, 6 bases. This CDR3 is 16 amino acids long. The ends were cut back, 4 bases at V and 3 bases at J, with 19 bases in the middle. Germline assignment: CDR1 MNHEY and CDR2 SVGAGI. The CDR3 DNA sequence: TGTGCCAGCAGTTTGGAAGGGACATCCGAAATCTACGAGCAGTACTTC. This encodes CASSLEGTSEIYEQYF.

The CDR3 DNA is TGCGCCAGCAGCCCGAGGACTAGCGGGAGGTTCTATGAGCAGTTCTTC. Translation gives CASSPRTSGRFYEQFF. The chain combines TRBV4-1 with TRBJ2-1; 14 bases fit TRBD2. Per the germline V gene, CDR1 is MGHRA and CDR2 is YSYEKL. This CDR3 comprises 16 residues. The V segment lost 4 bases and the J segment 8 bases; nucleotides outside the gene matches: 7.